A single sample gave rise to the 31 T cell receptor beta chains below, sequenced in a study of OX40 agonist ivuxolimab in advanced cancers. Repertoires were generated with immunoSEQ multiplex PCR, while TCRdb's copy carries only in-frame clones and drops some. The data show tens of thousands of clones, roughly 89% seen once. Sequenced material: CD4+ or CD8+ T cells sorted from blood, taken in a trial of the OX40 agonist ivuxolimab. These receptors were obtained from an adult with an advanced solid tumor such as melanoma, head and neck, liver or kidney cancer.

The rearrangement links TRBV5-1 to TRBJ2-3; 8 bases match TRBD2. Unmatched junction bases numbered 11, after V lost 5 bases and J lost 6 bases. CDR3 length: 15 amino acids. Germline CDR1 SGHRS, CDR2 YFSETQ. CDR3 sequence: CASRTAGAGADTQYF. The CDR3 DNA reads TGCGCCAGCAGAACAGCGGGAGCCGGGGCGGATACGCAGTATTTT.

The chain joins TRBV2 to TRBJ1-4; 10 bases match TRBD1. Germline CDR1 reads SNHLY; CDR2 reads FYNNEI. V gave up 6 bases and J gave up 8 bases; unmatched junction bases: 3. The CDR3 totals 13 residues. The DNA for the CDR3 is TGTGCCAGCAGGGGACAGGGGAAAGAAAAACTGTTTTTT. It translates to CASRGQGKEKLFF.

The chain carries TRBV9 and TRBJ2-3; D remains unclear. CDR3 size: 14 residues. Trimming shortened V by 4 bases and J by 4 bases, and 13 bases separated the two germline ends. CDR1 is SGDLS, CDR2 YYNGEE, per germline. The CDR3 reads CASSPRMDADTQYF. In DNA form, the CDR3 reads TGTGCCAGCAGCCCCCGCATGGATGCAGATACGCAGTATTTT.

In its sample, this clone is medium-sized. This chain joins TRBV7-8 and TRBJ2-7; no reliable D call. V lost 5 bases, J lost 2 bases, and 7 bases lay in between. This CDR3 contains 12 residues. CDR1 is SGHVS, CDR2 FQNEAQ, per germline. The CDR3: CASSLPPYEQYF. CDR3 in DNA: TGTGCCAGCAGCCTCCCCCCCTACGAGCAGTACTTC.

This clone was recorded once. CDR3 DNA: TGTGCCAGCAGCCGACCGGGCTGGGGCACTGAAGCTTTCTTT. This sequence encodes CASSRPGWGTEAFF. The J gene is TRBJ1-1, the V gene TRBV7-2; D uncertain. Trimming left V 5 bases short and J 4 bases short, with 14 bases between. Germline CDR1 and CDR2: SGHTA and FQGNSA. The CDR3 runs to 14 residues.

The CDR3 is CAWSTNYEQYF. As DNA, the CDR3 is TGTGCCTGGAGTACCAACTACGAGCAGTACTTC. The chain links TRBV30 to TRBJ2-7; D is unclear. The CDR3 has 11 amino acids. Trimming took 2 bases from V and 3 from J, leaving 5 bases between them. Looked up from germline, CDR1 is GTSNPN and CDR2 is SVGIG (reference sequence).

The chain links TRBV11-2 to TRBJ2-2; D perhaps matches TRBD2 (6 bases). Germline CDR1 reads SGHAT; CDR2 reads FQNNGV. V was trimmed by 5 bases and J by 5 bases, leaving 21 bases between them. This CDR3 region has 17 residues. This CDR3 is CASSPRRGDPRTGELFF. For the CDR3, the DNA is TGTGCCAGCAGCCCACGTCGCGGGGATCCGAGGACCGGGGAGCTGTTTTTT. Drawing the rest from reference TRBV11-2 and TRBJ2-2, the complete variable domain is EAGVAQSPRYKIIEKRQSVAFWCNPISGHATLYWYQQILGQGPKLLIQFQNNGVVDDSQLPKDRFSAERLKGVDSTLKIQPAKLEDSAVYLCASSPRRGDPRTGELFFGEGSRLTVL.

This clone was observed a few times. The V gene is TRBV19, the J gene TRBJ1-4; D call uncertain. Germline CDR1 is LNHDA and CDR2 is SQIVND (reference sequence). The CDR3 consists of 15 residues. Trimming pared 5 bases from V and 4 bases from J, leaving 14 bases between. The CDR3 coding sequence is TGTGCCAGTAGTTCCCTTGTTTTAAGTAATGAAAAACTGTTTTTT. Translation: CASSSLVLSNEKLFF.

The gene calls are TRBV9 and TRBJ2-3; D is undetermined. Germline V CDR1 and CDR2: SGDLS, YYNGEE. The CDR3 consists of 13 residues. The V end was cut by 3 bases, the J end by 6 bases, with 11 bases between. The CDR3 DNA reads TGTGCCAGCAGCGGGTGGGTGGCCGATACGCAGTATTTT. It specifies CASSGWVADTQYF.

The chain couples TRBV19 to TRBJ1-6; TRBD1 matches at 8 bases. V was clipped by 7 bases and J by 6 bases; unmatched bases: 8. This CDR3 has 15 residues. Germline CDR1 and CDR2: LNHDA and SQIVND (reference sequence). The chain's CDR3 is CASKDRVDPNSPLHF. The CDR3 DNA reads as TGTGCCAGTAAGGACAGGGTGGATCCTAATTCACCCCTCCACTTT.

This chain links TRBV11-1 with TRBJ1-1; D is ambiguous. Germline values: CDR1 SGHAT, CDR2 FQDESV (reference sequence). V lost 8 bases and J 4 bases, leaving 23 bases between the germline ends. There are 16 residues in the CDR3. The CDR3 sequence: CASSTGGSLIGTEAFF. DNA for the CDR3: TGTGCCAGCTCCACTGGTGGGTCCCTGATTGGCACTGAAGCTTTCTTT.

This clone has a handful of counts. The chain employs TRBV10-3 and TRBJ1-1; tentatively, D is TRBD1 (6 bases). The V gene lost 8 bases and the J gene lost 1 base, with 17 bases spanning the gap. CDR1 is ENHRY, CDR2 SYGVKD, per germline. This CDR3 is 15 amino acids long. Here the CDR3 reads CAISGGRGKNTEAFF. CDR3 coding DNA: TGTGCCATCTCCGGCGGCAGGGGAAAGAACACTGAAGCTTTCTTT.

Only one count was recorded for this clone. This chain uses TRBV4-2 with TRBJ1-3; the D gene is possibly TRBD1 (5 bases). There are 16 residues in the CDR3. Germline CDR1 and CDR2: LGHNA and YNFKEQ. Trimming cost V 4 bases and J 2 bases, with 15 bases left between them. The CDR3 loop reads CASSPGLGDTGNTIYF. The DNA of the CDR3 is TGTGCCAGCAGCCCGGGTTTGGGGGATACTGGAAACACCATATATTTT.

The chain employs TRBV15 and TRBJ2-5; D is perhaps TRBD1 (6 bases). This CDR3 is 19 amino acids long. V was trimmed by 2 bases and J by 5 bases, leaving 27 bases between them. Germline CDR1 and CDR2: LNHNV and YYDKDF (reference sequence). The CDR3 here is CATSRSPSSRGGIQETQYF. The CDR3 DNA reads TGTGCCACCAGCAGATCCCCGTCTAGCAGGGGCGGCATACAGGAGACCCAGTACTTC. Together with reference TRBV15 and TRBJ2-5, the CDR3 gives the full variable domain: DAMVIQNPRYQVTQFGKPVTLSCSQTLNHNVMYWYQQKSSQAPKLLFHYYDKDFNNEADTPDNFQSRRPNTSFCFLDIRSPGLGDTAMYLCATSRSPSSRGGIQETQYFGPGTRLLVL.

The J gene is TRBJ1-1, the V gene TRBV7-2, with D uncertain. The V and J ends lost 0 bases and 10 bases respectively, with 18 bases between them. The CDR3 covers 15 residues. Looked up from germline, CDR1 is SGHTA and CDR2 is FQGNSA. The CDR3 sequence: CASSLALFRELRAFF. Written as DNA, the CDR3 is TGTGCCAGCAGCTTAGCTTTATTCCGGGAGTTGCGAGCTTTCTTT.

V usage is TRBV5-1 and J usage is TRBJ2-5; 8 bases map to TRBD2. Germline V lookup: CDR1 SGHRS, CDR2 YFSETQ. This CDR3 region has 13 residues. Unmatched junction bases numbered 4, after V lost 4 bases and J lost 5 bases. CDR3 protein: CASSPGGDETQYF. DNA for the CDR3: TGCGCCAGCAGCCCCGGGGGGGACGAGACCCAGTACTTC.

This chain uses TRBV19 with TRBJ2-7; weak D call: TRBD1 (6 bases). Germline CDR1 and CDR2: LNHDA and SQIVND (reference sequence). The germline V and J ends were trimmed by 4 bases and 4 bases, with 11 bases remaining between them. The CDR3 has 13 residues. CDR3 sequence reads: CASSTGAPYEQYF. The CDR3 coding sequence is TGTGCCAGTAGTACAGGGGCCCCTTACGAGCAGTACTTC.

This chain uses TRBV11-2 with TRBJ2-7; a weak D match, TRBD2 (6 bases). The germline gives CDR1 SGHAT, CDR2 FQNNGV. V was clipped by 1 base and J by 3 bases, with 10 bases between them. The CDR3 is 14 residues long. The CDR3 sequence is CASSLAGLVYEQYF. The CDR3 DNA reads TGTGCCAGCAGCTTAGCGGGACTGGTCTACGAGCAGTACTTC.

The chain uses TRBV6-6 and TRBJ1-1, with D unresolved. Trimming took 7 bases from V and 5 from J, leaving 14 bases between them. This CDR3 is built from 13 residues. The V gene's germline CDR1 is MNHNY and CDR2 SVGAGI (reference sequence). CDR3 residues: CASTRAGGTEAFF. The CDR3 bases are TGTGCCAGCACCCGGGCGGGAGGGACTGAAGCTTTCTTT.

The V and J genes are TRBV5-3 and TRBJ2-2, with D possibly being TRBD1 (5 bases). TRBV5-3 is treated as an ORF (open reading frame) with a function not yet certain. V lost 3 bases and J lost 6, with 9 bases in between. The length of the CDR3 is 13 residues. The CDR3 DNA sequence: TGTGCCAGAAGCTCCAGGACATCCGGGGAGCTGTTTTTT. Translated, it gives CARSSRTSGELFF.

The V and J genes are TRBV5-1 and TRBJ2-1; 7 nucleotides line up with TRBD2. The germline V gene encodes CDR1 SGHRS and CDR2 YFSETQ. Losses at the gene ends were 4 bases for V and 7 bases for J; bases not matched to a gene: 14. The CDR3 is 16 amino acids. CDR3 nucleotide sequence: TGCGCCAGCAGCCTGGTCCCTGGCGGGAGTCTAAATGAGCAGTTCTTC. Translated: CASSLVPGGSLNEQFF. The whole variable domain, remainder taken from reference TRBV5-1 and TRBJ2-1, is KAGVTQTPRYLIKTRGQQVTLSCSPISGHRSVSWYQQTPGQGLQFLFEYFSETQRNKGNFPGRFSGRQFSNSRSEMNVSTLELGDSALYLCASSLVPGGSLNEQFFGPGTRLTVL.

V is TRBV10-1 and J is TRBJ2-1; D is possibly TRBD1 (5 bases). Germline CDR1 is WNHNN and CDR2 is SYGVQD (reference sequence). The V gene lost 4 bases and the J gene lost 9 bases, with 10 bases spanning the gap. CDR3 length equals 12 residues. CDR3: CASSAGPGEQFF. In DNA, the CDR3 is TGCGCCAGCAGTGCAGGGCCGGGTGAGCAGTTCTTC.

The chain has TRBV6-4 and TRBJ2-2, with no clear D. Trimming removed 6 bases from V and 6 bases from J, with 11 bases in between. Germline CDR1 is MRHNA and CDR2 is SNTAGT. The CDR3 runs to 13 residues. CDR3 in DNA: TGTGCCAGCAGGCCCACAGCCTCCGGGGAGCTGTTTTTT. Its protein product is CASRPTASGELFF.

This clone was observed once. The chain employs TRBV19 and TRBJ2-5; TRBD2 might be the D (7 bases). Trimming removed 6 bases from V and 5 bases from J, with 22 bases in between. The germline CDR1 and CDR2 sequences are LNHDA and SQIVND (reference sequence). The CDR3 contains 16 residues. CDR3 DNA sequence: TGTGCCAGTAGGACCCGGGGGCGGGAGAGCGGTGAGACCCAGTACTTC. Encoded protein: CASRTRGRESGETQYF.

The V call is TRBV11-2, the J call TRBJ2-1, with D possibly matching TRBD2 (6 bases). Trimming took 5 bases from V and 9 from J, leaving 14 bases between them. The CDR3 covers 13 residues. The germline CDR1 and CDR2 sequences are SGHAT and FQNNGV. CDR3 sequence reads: CASSQERRGEQFF. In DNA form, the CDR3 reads TGTGCCAGCAGCCAAGAGCGGCGGGGTGAGCAGTTCTTC.

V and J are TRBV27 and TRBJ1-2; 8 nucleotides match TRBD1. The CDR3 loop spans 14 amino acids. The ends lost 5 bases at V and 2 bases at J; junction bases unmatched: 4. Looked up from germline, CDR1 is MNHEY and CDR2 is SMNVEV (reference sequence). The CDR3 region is CASSTQGANYGYTF. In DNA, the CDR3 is TGTGCCAGCAGTACCCAGGGGGCAAACTATGGCTACACCTTC.

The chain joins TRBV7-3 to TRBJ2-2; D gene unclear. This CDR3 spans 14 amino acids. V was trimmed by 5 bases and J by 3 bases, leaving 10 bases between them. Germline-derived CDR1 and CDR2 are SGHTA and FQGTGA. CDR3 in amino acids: CASSTGYDTGELFF. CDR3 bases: TGTGCCAGCAGCACCGGCTACGACACCGGGGAGCTGTTTTTT. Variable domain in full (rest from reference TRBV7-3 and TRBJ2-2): GAGVSQTPSNKVTEKGKYVELRCDPISGHTALYWYRQSLGQGPEFLIYFQGTGAADDSGLPNDRFFAVRPEGSVSTLKIQRTERGDSAVYLCASSTGYDTGELFFGEGSRLTVL.

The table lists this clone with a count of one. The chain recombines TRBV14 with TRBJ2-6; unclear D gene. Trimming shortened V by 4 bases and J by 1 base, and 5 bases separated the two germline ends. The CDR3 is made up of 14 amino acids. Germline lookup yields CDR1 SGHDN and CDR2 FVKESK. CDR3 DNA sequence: TGTGCCAGCAGCCTTCAGTCTGGGGCCAACGTCCTGACTTTC. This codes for CASSLQSGANVLTF.

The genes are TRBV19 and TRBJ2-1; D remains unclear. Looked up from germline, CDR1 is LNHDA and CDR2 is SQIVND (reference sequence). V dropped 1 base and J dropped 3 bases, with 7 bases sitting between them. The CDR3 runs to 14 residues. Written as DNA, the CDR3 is TGTGCCAGTAGTATAGTCGGGCACTACAATGAGCAGTTCTTC. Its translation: CASSIVGHYNEQFF.

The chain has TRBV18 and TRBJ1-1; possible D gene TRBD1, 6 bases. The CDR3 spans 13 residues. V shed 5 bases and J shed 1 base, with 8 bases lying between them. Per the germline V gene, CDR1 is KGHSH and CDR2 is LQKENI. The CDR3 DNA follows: TGTGCCAGCTCAAAAGGGGGGAACACTGAAGCTTTCTTT. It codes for CASSKGGNTEAFF.

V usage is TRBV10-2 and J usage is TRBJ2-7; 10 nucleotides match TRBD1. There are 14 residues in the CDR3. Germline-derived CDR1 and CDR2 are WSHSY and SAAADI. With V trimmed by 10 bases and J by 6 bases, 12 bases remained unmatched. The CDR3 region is CATHPGQGWAEQYF. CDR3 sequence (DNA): TGCGCCACCCATCCGGGACAGGGGTGGGCCGAGCAGTACTTC.